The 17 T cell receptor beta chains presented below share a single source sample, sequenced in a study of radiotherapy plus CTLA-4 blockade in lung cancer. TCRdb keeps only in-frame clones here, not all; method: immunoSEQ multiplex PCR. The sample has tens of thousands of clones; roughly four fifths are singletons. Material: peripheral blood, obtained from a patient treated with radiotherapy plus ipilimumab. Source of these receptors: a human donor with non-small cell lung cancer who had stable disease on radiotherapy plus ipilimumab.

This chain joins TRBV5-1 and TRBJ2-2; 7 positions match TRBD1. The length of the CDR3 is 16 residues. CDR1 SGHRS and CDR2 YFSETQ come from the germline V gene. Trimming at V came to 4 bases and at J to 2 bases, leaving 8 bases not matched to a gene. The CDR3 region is CASSRTGGRNTGELFF. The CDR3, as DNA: TGCGCCAGCAGCCGGACAGGTGGAAGAAACACCGGGGAGCTGTTTTTT.

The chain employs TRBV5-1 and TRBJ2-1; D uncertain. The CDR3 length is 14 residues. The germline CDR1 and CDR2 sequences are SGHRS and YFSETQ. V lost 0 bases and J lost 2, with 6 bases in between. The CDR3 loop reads CASSLATAYNEQFF. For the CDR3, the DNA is TGCGCCAGCAGCTTGGCCACAGCCTACAATGAGCAGTTCTTC.

The DNA of the CDR3 is TGCAGTGCTAGACGGCGGGAGACCCAGTACTTC. It translates to CSARRRETQYF. The chain carries TRBV20-1 and TRBJ2-5; D unresolved. Germline CDR1 is DFQATT and CDR2 is SNEGSKA (reference sequence). The V end was cut by 2 bases, the J end by 5 bases, with 6 bases between. CDR3 length equals 11 residues.

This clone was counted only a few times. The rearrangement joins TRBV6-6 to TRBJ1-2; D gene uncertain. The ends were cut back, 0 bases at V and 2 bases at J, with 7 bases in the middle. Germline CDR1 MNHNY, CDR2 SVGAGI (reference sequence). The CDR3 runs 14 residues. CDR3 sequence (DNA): TGTGCCAGCAGTTACTCAGGCAGCAACTATGGCTACACCTTC. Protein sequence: CASSYSGSNYGYTF.

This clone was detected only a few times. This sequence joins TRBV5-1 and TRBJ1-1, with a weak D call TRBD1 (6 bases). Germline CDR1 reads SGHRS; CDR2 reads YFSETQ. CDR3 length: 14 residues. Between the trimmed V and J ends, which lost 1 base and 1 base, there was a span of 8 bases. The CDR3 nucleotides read TGCGCCAGCAGCTTGACGGACAGGAACACTGAAGCTTTCTTT. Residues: CASSLTDRNTEAFF.

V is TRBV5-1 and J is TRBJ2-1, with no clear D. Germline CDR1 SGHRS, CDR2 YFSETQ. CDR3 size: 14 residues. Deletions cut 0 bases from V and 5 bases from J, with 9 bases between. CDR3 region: CASSLAPPNNEQFF. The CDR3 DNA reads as TGCGCCAGCAGCTTGGCGCCGCCGAACAATGAGCAGTTCTTC.

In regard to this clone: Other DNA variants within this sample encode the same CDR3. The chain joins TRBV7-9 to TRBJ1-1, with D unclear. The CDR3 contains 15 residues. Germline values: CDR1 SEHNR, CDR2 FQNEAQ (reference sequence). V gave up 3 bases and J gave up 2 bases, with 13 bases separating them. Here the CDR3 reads CASSFLAGPNTEAFF. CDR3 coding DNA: TGTGCCAGCAGCTTCCTCGCAGGCCCAAACACTGAAGCTTTCTTT. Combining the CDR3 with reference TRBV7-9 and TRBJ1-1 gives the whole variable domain DTGVSQNPRHKITKRGQNVTFRCDPISEHNRLYWYRQTLGQGPEFLTYFQNEAQLEKSRLLSDRFSAERPKGSFSTLEIQRTEQGDSAMYLCASSFLAGPNTEAFFGQGTRLTVV.

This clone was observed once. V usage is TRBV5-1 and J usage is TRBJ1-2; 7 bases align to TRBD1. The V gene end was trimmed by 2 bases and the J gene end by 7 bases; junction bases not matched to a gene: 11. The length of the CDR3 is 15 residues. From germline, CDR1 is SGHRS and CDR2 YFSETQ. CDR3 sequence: CASSLNTGVTGGYTF. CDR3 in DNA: TGCGCCAGCAGCTTAAACACAGGGGTAACGGGTGGCTACACCTTC. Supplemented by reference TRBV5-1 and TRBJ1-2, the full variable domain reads KAGVTQTPRYLIKTRGQQVTLSCSPISGHRSVSWYQQTPGQGLQFLFEYFSETQRNKGNFPGRFSGRQFSNSRSEMNVSTLELGDSALYLCASSLNTGVTGGYTFGSGTRLTVV.

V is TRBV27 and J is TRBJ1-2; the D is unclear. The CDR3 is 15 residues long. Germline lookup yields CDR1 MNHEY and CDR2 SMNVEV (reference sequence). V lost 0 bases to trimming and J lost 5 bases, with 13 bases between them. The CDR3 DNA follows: TGTGCCAGCAGTTTATCAAAGGACTCTTGGTATGGCTACACCTTC. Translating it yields CASSLSKDSWYGYTF.

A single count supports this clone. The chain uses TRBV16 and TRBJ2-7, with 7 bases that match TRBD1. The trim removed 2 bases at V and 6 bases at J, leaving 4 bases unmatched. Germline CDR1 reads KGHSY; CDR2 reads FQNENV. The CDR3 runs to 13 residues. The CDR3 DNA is TGTGCCAGCAGCCAAGCCACAGGGGTCGAGCAGTACTTC. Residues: CASSQATGVEQYF. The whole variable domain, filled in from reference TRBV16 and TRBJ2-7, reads GEEVAQTPKHLVRGEGQKAKLYCAPIKGHSYVFWYQQVLKNEFKFLISFQNENVFDETGMPKERFSAKCLPNSPCSLEIQATKLEDSAVYFCASSQATGVEQYFGPGTRLTVT.

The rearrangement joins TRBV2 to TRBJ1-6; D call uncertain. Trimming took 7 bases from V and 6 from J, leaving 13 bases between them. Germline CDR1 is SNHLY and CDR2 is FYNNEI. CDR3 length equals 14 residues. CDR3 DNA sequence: TGTGCCAGCACCGGCACGAGATCTAATTCACCCCTCCACTTT. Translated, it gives CASTGTRSNSPLHF.

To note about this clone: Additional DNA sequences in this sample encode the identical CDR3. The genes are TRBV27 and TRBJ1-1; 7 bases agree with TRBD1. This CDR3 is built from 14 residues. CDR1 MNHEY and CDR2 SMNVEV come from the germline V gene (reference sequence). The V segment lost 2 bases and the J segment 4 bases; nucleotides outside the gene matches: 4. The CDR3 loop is CASSLRQGITEAFF. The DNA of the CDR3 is TGTGCCAGCAGTTTAAGACAGGGTATCACTGAAGCTTTCTTT.

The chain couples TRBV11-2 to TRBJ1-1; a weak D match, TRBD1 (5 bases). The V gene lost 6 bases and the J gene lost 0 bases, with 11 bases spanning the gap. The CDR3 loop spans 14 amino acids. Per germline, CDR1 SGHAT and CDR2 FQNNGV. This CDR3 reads CASRTQGLNTEAFF. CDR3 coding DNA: TGTGCCAGCAGGACTCAGGGCCTGAACACTGAAGCTTTCTTT.

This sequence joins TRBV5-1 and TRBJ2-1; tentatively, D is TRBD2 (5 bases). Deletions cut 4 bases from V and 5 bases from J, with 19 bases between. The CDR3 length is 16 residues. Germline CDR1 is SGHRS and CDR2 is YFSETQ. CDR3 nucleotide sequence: TGCGCCAGCAGCGCGGGTTGGGGTAGAAGCGACAATGAGCAGTTCTTC. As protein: CASSAGWGRSDNEQFF. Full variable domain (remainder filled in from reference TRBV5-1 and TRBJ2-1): KAGVTQTPRYLIKTRGQQVTLSCSPISGHRSVSWYQQTPGQGLQFLFEYFSETQRNKGNFPGRFSGRQFSNSRSEMNVSTLELGDSALYLCASSAGWGRSDNEQFFGPGTRLTVL.

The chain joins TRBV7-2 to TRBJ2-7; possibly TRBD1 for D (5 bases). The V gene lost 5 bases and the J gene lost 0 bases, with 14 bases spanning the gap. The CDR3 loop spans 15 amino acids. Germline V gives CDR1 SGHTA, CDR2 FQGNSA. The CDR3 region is CASSPSQGFSYEQYF. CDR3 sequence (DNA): TGTGCCAGCAGCCCCTCTCAGGGTTTCTCCTACGAGCAGTACTTC. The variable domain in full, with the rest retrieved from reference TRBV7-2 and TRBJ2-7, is GAGVSQSPSNKVTEKGKDVELRCDPISGHTALYWYRQSLGQGLEFLIYFQGNSAPDKSGLPSDRFSAERTGGSVSTLTIQRTQQEDSAVYLCASSPSQGFSYEQYFGPGTRLTVT.

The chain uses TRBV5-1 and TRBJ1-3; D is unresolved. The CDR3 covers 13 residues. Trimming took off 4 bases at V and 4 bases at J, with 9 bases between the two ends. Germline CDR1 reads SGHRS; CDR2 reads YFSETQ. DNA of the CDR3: TGCGCCAGCAGCCTGCCTTTGGGAAACACCATATATTTT. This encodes CASSLPLGNTIYF.

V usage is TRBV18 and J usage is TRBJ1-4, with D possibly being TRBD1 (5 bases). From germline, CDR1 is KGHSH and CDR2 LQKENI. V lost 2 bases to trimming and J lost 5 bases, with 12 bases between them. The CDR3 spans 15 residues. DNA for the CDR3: TGTGCCAGCTCACCAAGCAGGGACGCGAATGAAAAACTGTTTTTT. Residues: CASSPSRDANEKLFF.